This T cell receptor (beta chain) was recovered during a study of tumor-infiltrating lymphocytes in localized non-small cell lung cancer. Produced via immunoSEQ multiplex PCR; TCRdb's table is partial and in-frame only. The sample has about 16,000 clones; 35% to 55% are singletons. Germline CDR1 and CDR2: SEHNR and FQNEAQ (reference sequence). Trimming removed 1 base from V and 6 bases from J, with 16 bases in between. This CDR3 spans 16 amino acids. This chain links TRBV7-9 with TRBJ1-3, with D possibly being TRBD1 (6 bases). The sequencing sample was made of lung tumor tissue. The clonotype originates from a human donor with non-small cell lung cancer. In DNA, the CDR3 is TGTGCCAGCAGCTTAGTATCAGGGGCACCGGCAAACACCATATATTTT. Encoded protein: CASSLVSGAPANTIYF.